Given below is one T cell receptor beta chain in context. The source of the sample is a study of technical replicates of blood from a few donors. This table comes from immunoSEQ multiplex PCR, and its TCRdb copy is limited to in-frame clones, with some not included. In the table there are tens of thousands of clones, around 90% of which are singletons. With 4 bases removed from V and 0 bases from J, the gap between germline ends came to 11 bases. Looked up from germline, CDR1 is SGHNT and CDR2 is YYREEE (reference sequence). There are 15 residues in the CDR3. This chain links TRBV5-4 with TRBJ1-3; a possible D gene is TRBD1 (5 bases). The clonotype originates from a human donor in good health. Source material: T cells isolated from PBMCs. The CDR3 DNA reads as TGTGCCAGCAGCCCAGACAGAGGCTCTGGAAACACCATATATTTT. Translated: CASSPDRGSGNTIYF. Based on the CDR3 plus reference TRBV5-4 and TRBJ1-3, the full variable domain is ETGVTQSPTHLIKTRGQQVTLRCSSQSGHNTVSWYQQALGQGPQFIFQYYREEENGRGNFPPRFSGLQFPNYSSELNVNALELDDSALYLCASSPDRGSGNTIYFGEGSWLTVV.